Below, 8 T cell receptor beta chains from the same sample are listed, as sequenced in a study of blood T cells in healthy people across ages. A second about 7 to 11 cycle PCR used barcoded and J-beta primers. TCRdb used MiXCR to reprocess the 5' RACE reads, holding one entry per CDR3 protein. The sample contains roughly 900,000 distinct CDR3 sequences, around 30% of which appear only once. What was sequenced was blood. Receptors were obtained from a woman older than 75 in good health.

This clonotype was counted ten times or more. The rearrangement uses TRBV4-2 and TRBJ2-1; TRBD2 agrees at 11 bases. V shed 0 bases, J shed 8 bases, and the junction held 6 bases outside the gene matches. The germline gives CDR1 LGHNA, CDR2 YNFKEQ. The CDR3 sequence is 16 residues long. DNA for the CDR3: TGTGCCAGCAGCCAAGATGCTAGCGGGGGGCGAGATGAGCAGTTCTTC. Its protein is CASSQDASGGRDEQFF.

This clonotype occurred many times. This CDR3 reads CAISEPPYAYEQYF. In nucleotides, the CDR3 is TGTGCCATCAGTGAGCCCCCGTACGCCTACGAGCAGTACTTC. This chain joins TRBV10-3 and TRBJ2-7, with D unresolved. The CDR3 runs 14 residues. In germline, CDR1 is ENHRY, CDR2 SYGVKD. Trimming cost V 2 bases and J 2 bases, with 10 bases left between them.

In its sample, this clonotype was seen many times. The V gene is TRBV7-2, the J gene TRBJ2-1; TRBD2 matches at 10 bases. Trimming removed 4 bases from V and 7 bases from J; junction bases left unmatched: 19. The CDR3 is 19 amino acids. Germline CDR1 is SGHTA and CDR2 is FQGNSA. The CDR3 region has the DNA TGTGCCAGCAGCTCAAGAACGCTTCAGCGGGGGGGCCGGCGGAATGAGCAGTTCTTC. Protein sequence: CASSSRTLQRGGRRNEQFF.

This clonotype showed up many times. V and J are TRBV6-2 or TRBV6-3 and TRBJ2-7; 9 bases match TRBD1. CDR3 size: 15 residues. In germline, CDR1 is MNHEY, CDR2 SVGEGT. The J segment lost 5 bases and the V segment lost 3 bases, leaving 8 bases of the junction unmatched. The CDR3 loop reads CASSYLGTGNDEQYF. Here the CDR3 DNA reads TGTGCCAGCAGTTATCTCGGGACAGGGAACGACGAGCAGTACTTC.

The sample holds many counts of this clonotype. The rearrangement joins TRBV12-3 or TRBV12-4 to TRBJ1-5; D is ambiguous. Trimming cost V 5 bases and J 4 bases, with 9 bases left between them. CDR3 size: 13 residues. CDR3 amino acids: CASSTAGNQPQHF. CDR3 sequence (DNA): TGTGCCAGCAGTACCGCGGGTAATCAGCCCCAGCATTTT.

To note about this clonotype: A read error may be the cause here, since a much bigger clone is one base away. This rearrangement joins TRBV12-3 or TRBV12-4 to TRBJ1-2, with D unresolved. CDR3 length: 15 amino acids. V was pared by 2 bases and J by 7 bases, with 17 bases between. In DNA form, the CDR3 reads TGTGCCAGCAGTTTACTGCATCAAAGCCGGGGTGGCTACACCTTC. Protein product: CASSLLHQSRGGYTF.

This clonotype was recorded many times. The V call is TRBV20-1, the J call TRBJ2-3, with 13 bases matching TRBD2. The CDR3 runs 15 residues. Per germline, CDR1 DFQATT and CDR2 SNEGSKA (reference sequence). With 4 bases clipped from V and 3 bases from J, the junction kept 4 bases outside the gene matches. The CDR3 DNA follows: TGCAGTGCTAAGGGACTAGCGGGGACAACAGATACGCAGTATTTT. Its translation: CSAKGLAGTTDTQYF.

This clonotype occurred many times. The V gene is TRBV6-2 or TRBV6-3, the J gene TRBJ2-1, with D hard to call. This CDR3 region has 17 residues. V was shortened by 2 bases and J by 1 base, with 15 bases between the two germline ends. Germline V gene lookup returns CDR1 MNHEY and CDR2 SVGEGT. CDR3 DNA: TGTGCCAGCAGTTACCACAAAGGTCGGGTTTCCTACAATGAGCAGTTCTTC. Its protein product is CASSYHKGRVSYNEQFF.